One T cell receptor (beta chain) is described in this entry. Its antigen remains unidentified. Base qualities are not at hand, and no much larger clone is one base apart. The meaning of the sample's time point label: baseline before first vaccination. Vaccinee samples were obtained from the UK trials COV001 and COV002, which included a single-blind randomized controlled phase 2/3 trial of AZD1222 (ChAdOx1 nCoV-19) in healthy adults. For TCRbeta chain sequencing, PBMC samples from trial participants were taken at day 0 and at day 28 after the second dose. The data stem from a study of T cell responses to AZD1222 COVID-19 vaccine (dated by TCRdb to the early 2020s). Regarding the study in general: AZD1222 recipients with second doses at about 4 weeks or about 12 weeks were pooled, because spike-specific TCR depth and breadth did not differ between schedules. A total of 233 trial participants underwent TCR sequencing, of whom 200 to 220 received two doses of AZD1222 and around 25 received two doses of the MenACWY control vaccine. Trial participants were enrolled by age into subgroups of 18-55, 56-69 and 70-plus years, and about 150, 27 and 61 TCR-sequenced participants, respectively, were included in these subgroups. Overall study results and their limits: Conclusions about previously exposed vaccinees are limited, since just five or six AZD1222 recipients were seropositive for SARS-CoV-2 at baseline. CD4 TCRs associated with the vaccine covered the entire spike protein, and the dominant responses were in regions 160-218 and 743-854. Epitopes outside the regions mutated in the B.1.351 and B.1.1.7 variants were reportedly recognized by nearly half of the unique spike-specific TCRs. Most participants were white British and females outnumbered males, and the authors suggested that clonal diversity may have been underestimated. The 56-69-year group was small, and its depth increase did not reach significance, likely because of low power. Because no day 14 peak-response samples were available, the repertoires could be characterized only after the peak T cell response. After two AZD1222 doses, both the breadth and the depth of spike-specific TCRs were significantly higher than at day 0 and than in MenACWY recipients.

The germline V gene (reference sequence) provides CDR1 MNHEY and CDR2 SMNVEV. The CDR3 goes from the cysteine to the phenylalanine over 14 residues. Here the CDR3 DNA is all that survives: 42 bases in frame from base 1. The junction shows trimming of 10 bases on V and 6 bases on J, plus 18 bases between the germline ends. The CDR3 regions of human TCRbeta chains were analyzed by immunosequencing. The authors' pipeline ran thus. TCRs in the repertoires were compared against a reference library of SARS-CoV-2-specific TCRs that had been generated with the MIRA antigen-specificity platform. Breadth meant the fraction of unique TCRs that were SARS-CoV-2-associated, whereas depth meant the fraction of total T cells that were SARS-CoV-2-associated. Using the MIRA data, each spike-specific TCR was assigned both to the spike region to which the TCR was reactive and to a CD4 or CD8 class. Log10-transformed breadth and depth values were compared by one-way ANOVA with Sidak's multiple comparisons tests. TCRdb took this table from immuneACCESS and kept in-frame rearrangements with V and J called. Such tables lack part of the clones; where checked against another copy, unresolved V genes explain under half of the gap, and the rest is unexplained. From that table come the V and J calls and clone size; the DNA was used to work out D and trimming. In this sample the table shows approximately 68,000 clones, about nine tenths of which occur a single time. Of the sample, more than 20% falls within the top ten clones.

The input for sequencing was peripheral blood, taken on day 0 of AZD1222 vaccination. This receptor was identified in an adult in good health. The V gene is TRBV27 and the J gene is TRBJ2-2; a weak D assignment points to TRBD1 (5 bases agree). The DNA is TGTGCCACCAAAGGTTGGGGCACACCCGGGGAGCTGTTTTTT. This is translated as CATKGWGTPGELFF.